This T cell receptor (beta chain) was retrieved from a study of blood T cell repertoires in COVID-19. Here immunoSEQ multiplex PCR was the method, and the copy in TCRdb shows in-frame clones only, minus some. The data contain approximately 300,000 clones, under 90% of them singletons. Participant age was roughly 18 to 100 years, and participants resided in about two dozen US areas. Among Cohort 3 donors, those recovered had two negative PCRs, clearance, or symptom resolution. Sequencing was done on a sample of PBMCs or T cells enriched from blood (not recorded which). This TCR came from a woman aged 25 to 39 who had recovered from COVID-19.

In nucleotides, the CDR3 is TGTGCCAGCAGACCCTTACAGGGTAAGGTTTACAATGAGCAGTTCTTC. Its translation is CASRPLQGKVYNEQFF. J is TRBJ2-1 and V is TRBV27; tentatively, D is TRBD1 (6 bases). The CDR3 has 16 residues. The V gene's germline CDR1 is MNHEY and CDR2 SMNVEV (reference sequence). Trimming left V 6 bases short and J 4 bases short, with 19 bases between.